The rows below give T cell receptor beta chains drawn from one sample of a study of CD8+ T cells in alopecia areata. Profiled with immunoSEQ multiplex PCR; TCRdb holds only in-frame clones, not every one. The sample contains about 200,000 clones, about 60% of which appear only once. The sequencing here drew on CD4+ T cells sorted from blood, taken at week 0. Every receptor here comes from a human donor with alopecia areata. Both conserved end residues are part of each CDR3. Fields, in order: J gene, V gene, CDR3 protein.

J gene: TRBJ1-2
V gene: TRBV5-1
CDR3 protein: CASSFGDYGYTF

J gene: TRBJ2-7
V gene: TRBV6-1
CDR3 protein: CASSVGRITYEQYF

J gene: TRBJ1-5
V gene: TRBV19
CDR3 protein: CASTFFGDQPQHF

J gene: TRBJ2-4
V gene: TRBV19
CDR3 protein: CASRAGTSGMGNIQYF

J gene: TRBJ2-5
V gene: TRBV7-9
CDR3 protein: CASSLGSGDRETQYF

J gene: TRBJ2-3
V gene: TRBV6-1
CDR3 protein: CASSVAGGTDTQYF

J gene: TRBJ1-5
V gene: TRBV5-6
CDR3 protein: CASSLGYDNQPQHF

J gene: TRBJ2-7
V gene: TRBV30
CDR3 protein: CAWSVQGARYEQYF

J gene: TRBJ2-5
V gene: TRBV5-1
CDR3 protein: CASSLAGEQETQYF

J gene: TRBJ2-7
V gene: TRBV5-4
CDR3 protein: CASSLFSLAETYEQYF

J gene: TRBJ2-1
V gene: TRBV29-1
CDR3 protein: CRISGHSYNEQFF